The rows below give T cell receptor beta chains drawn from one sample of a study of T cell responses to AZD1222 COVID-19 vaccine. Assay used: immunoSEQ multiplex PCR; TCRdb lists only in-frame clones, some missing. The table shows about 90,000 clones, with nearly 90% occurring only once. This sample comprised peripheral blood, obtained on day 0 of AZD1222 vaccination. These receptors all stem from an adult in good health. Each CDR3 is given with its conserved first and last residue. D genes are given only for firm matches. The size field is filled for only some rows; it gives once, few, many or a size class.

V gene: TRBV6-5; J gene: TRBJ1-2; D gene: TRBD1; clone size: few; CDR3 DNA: TGTGCCAGCAATCAGGGGGGCGATACCTATGGCTACACCTTC; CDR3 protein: CASNQGGDTYGYTF
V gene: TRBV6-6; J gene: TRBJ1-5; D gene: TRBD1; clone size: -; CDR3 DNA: TGTGCCAGCAGCGCGGGACAGATCGCCAATCAGCCCCAGCATTTT; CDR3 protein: CASSAGQIANQPQHF
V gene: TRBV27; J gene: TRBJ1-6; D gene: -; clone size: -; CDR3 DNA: TGTGCCAGCACTAGGGGGTTCGGCTCCTATAATTCACCCCTCCACTTT; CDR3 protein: CASTRGFGSYNSPLHF
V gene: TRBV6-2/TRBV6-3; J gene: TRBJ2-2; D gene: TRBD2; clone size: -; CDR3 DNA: TGTGCCAGCAGTCTAGCGGGAGGGGCCACCGGGGAGCTGTTTTTT; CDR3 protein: CASSLAGGATGELFF
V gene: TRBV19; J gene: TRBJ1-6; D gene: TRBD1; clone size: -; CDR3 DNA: TGTGCCAGTAGTTTCATCCGGGGACAGAATAATTCACCCCTCCACTTT; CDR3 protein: CASSFIRGQNNSPLHF
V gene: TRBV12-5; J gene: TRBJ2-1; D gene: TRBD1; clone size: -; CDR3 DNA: TGTGCTAGTGGGTACTCCCACAGGGGCTCCTACAATGAGCAGTTCTTC; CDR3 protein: CASGYSHRGSYNEQFF
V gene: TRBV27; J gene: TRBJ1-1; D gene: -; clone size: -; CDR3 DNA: TGTGCCAGCGGAACAGGGCTGGCTTTCTTT; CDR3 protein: CASGTGLAFF
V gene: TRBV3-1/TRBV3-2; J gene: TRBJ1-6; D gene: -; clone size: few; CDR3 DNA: TGTGCCAGCAGCCAAGAGGGCTATAATTCACCCCTCCACTTT; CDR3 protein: CASSQEGYNSPLHF
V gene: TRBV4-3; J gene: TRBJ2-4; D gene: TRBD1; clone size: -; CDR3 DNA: TGCGCCAGCAGCCAAAACTCGCCGGGACAGGGGACGGGCATTCAGTACTTC; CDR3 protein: CASSQNSPGQGTGIQYF
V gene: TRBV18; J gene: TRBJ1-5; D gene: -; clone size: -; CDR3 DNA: TGTGCCAGCTCACCAGGGGGGAATCAGCCCCAGCATTTT; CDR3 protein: CASSPGGNQPQHF
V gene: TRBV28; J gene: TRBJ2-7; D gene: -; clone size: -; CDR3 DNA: TGTGCCAGCAGTTTGGCCACATCCCTGGGGTACGAGCAGTACTTC; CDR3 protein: CASSLATSLGYEQYF
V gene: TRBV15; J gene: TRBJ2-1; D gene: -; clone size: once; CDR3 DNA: TGTGCCACCAGTGATAGAAGCGGTAGCTCCTACAATGAGCAGTTCTTC; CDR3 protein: CATSDRSGSSYNEQFF
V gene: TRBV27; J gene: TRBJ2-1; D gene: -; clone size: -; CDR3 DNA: TGTGCCAGCAGTTTACCCGATTCACAGGGTACGCAGTTCTTC; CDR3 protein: CASSLPDSQGTQFF
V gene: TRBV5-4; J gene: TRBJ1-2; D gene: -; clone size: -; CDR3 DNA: TGTGCCAGCAGCCTTGGAGGGGGAGGTGTTCTCTATGGCTACACCTTC; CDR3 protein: CASSLGGGGVLYGYTF
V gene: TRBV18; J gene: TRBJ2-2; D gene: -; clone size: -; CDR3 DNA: TGTGCCAGCTCACCGCGTTTGCAGAAAGACACCGGGGAGCTGTTTTTT; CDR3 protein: CASSPRLQKDTGELFF
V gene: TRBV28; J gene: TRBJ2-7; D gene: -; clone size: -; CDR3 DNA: TGTGCCAGCAGTTTGGGGACCTTCTACGAGCAGTACTTC; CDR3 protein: CASSLGTFYEQYF
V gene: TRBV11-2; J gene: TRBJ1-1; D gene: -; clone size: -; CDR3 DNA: TGTGCCAGCAGCTTAGAGGGTCGTCGGGGGACTGAAGCTTTCTTT; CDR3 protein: CASSLEGRRGTEAFF
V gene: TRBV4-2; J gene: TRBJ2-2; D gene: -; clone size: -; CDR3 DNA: TGTGCCAGCACCCGAGGGACCACGAACACCGGGGAGCTGTTTTTT; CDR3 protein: CASTRGTTNTGELFF
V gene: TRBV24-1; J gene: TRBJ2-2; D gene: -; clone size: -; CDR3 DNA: TGTGCCACCAGTGGGGGGGCGAACACCGGGGAGCTGTTTTTT; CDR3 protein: CATSGGANTGELFF
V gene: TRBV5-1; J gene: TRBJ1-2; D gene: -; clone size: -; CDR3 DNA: TGCGCCAGCGGAACAACAGACTACTATGGCTACACCTTC; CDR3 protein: CASGTTDYYGYTF
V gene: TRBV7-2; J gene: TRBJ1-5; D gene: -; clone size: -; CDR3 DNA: TGTGCCAGCAGCTTTTCGGGGGGCGCAGCGAGCAATCAGCCCCAGCATTTT; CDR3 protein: CASSFSGGAASNQPQHF
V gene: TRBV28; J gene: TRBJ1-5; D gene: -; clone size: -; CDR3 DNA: TGTGCCAGCAGTTCGCCCGGACGCAATCAGCCCCAGCATTTT; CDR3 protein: CASSSPGRNQPQHF
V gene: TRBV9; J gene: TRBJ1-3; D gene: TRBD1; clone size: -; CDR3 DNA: TGTGCCAGCAGCGTAAGAGGGACAGGGGCCAACTCTGGAAACACCATATATTTT; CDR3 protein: CASSVRGTGANSGNTIYF
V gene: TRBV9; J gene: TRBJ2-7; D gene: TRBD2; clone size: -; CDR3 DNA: TGTGCCAGCAGCCGGACTAGCGGGAGGAACGAGCAGTACTTC; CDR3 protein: CASSRTSGRNEQYF
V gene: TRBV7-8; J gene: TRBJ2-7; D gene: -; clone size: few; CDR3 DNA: TGTGCCAGCAGCTTTCGGGCGGGAAAAGCCTACGAGCAGTACTTC; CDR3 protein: CASSFRAGKAYEQYF
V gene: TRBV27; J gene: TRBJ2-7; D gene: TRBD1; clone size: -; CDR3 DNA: TGTGCCAGCAGTAAAAGGGGACAGGCGTCCTACGAGCAGTACTTC; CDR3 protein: CASSKRGQASYEQYF
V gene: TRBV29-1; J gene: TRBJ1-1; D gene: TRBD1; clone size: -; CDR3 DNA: TGCAGCGGAACTACGGGACAGGGAGGCACTGAAGCTTTCTTT; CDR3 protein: CSGTTGQGGTEAFF
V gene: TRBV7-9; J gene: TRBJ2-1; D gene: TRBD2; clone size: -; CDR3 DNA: TGTGCCAGCAGCTTAGCGGGAGAGGGGAGGGATGAGCAGTTCTTC; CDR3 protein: CASSLAGEGRDEQFF
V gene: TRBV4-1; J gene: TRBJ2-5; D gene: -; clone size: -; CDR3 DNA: TGCGCCAGCAGCCTTAACACAGGTACTCCCCAAGAGACCCAGTACTTC; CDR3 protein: CASSLNTGTPQETQYF
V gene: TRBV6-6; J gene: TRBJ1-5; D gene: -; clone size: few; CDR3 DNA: TGTGCCAGCAGTGCCCGGGTGATGCATCAGCCCCAGCATTTT; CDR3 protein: CASSARVMHQPQHF
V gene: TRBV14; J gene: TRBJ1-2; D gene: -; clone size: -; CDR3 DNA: TGTGCCAGCAGCCAAAGAGGTTCTAACTATGGCTACACCTTC; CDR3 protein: CASSQRGSNYGYTF
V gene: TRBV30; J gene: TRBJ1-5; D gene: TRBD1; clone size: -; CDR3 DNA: TGTGCCTGGGATTTCGGGACAGGGGGCCGGAGCAATCAGCCCCAGCATTTT; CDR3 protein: CAWDFGTGGRSNQPQHF
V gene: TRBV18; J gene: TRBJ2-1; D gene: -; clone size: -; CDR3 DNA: TGTGCCAGCTCACGCCGTGCCGGGAATGAGGGCCACAATGAGCAGTTCTTC; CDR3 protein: CASSRRAGNEGHNEQFF